The 9 T cell receptor beta chains below all came from one sample that was sequenced in a study of blood T cell repertoires in COVID-19. Sequenced by immunoSEQ multiplex PCR; TCRdb stores in-frame clones only, minus some. The sample contains roughly 150,000 clones, 80% to 90% of which appear only once. Sequenced input: peripheral blood. All receptors derive from a woman aged 70-85 years who had recovered from COVID-19.

This clone occurred a few times. V gene TRBV6-6 combines with J gene TRBJ2-5, with TRBD2 matching 9 bases. V gave up 5 bases and J gave up 7 bases; unmatched junction bases: 11. Germline assignment: CDR1 MNHNY and CDR2 SVGAGI (reference sequence). The CDR3 loop spans 15 amino acids. CDR3 loop: CASSTPPAGGGTQYF. CDR3 in DNA: TGTGCCAGCAGTACACCCCCAGCGGGAGGCGGGACCCAGTACTTC.

This chain joins TRBV20-1 and TRBJ1-4, with 7 positions matching TRBD1. The CDR3 covers 14 residues. Germline V CDR1 and CDR2: DFQATT, SNEGSKA (reference sequence). Trimming took 3 bases from V and 6 from J; bases not matched to a gene: 7. CDR3 nucleotides: TGCAGTGCTAGTCGCCCAGGGGGGTATGAAAAACTGTTTTTT. Residues: CSASRPGGYEKLFF.

This chain connects TRBV10-2 to TRBJ2-5, with 7 bases fitting TRBD2. This CDR3 is 15 amino acids long. CDR1 is WSHSY and CDR2 is SAAADI in the germline V gene. The V gene end was trimmed by 4 bases and the J gene end by 5 bases; junction bases not matched to a gene: 10. The CDR3 region has the DNA TGCGCCAGCAGTGGACCCCTGCGGGAGCTGGAGACCCAGTACTTC. Translating it yields CASSGPLRELETQYF.

The chain links TRBV19 to TRBJ2-5, with a weak D call TRBD2 (5 bases). Trimming left V 10 bases short and J 3 bases short, with 18 bases between. Germline V lookup: CDR1 LNHDA, CDR2 SQIVND (reference sequence). The CDR3 runs to 14 residues. CDR3 nucleotides: TGTGCCACCTCCCGGGATGGGTTAGAAGAGACCCAGTACTTC. Translation gives CATSRDGLEETQYF.

The rearrangement uses TRBV3-1 (or the pseudogene TRBV3-2) and TRBJ1-1; 9 bases map to TRBD1. V lost 4 bases to trimming and J lost 5 bases; unmatched junction nucleotides: 8. The CDR3 covers 15 residues. CDR1 and CDR2 (germline): LGHDT, YNNKEL (reference sequence). The CDR3 loop reads CASSLRQGGRTEAFF. Written as DNA, the CDR3 is TGTGCCAGCAGCCTCCGACAGGGGGGTCGGACTGAAGCTTTCTTT.

The CDR3 spells CASSPREPAYGYTF. The CDR3 coding sequence is TGTGCCAGCAGCCCCCGGGAGCCCGCCTATGGCTACACCTTC. The chain carries TRBV11-1 and TRBJ1-2; unclear D gene. The germline V gene has CDR1 SGHAT and CDR2 FQDESV (reference sequence). The CDR3 has 14 residues. Trimming cost V 5 bases and J 4 bases, with 14 bases left between them.

The chain recombines TRBV19 with TRBJ2-7, with 7 positions matching TRBD1. This CDR3 is 17 amino acids long. Germline CDR1 reads LNHDA; CDR2 reads SQIVND (reference sequence). The J segment lost 3 bases and the V segment lost 3 bases, leaving 14 bases of the junction unmatched. CDR3 DNA sequence: TGTGCCAGTAGTATCCCCCCTGACAGGGTGTGCGGCTACGAGCAGTACTTC. Residues: CASSIPPDRVCGYEQYF.

The J gene is TRBJ2-7, the V gene TRBV4-2; 16 bases fit TRBD2. The CDR3 contains 19 residues. After removal of 4 bases from V and 5 bases from J, the junction contained 14 bases not matched to a gene. Germline V gene data show CDR1 as LGHNA and CDR2 as YNFKEQ. Here the CDR3 reads CASSPGTSGRAGGVDEQYF. The CDR3 nucleotides are TGTGCCAGCAGCCCCGGGACTAGCGGGAGGGCCGGAGGGGTCGACGAGCAGTACTTC.

The J gene is TRBJ2-7, the V gene TRBV5-1; D ambiguous. CDR1 is SGHRS, CDR2 YFSETQ, per germline. CDR3 length equals 14 residues. Trimming pared 4 bases from V and 2 bases from J, leaving 13 bases between. CDR3 in amino acids: CASSLWSYPYEQYF. The CDR3 DNA reads TGCGCCAGCAGCCTGTGGAGCTATCCCTACGAGCAGTACTTC.